The sequence of this T cell receptor (beta chain) was determined in a study of blood T cell repertoires in COVID-19. About the study: Sites in the United States, Italy and Spain provided acute and convalescent COVID-19 samples. The cDNA or gDNA used as material had been derived from T cells, B-cell-depleted T cells, or PBMCs.

The V and J ends lost 6 bases and 2 bases, in that order; junction bases with no gene match: 8. Germline lookup yields CDR1 MNHEY and CDR2 SVGAGI. The CDR3 sequence is 15 residues long. Per the original methods: Counts of nucleated cells, estimated from reference gene primer amplification, were obtained. Profiled with immunoSEQ multiplex PCR; TCRdb holds only in-frame clones, not every one. The DNA gave D and trimming, while V, J and clone size come from that table. The table lists roughly 41,000 clones, 88% of them singletons, with more than 4.5% in the top ten. The TCR was taken from a human donor in a cohort sampled during active COVID-19. This chain uses TRBV6-5 with TRBJ2-3, with 7 bases matching TRBD2. The sequencing input was peripheral blood. CDR3 DNA: TGTGCCAGCAGGGCCGGGAGGTTCGACACAGATACGCAGTATTTT. Its protein product is CASRAGRFDTDTQYF.